Following are 5 T cell receptor beta chains from one sample sequenced in a study of cytomegalovirus exposure and HLA in healthy donors. Primers for the PCR totalled 60 Vbeta and 13 Jbeta. Profiled with immunoSEQ multiplex PCR; TCRdb holds only in-frame clones, not every one. The sample has 120,000 or so clones; under 85% are singletons. The sample consisted of PBMCs. All receptors come from a human donor in good health.

This clone has more than one count but fewer than ten. The V call is TRBV5-1, the J call TRBJ2-3; D perhaps matches TRBD1 (6 bases). Trimming removed 3 bases at V and 2 bases at J, with 10 bases between. This CDR3 contains 14 residues. Germline V lookup: CDR1 SGHRS, CDR2 YFSETQ. The CDR3 coding sequence is TGCGCCAGCAGCTCCACAGGGTTCACAGATACGCAGTATTTT. Protein product: CASSSTGFTDTQYF.

This rearrangement joins TRBV2 to TRBJ1-4; D is unresolved. V dropped 1 base and J dropped 4 bases, with 7 bases sitting between them. Germline CDR1 is SNHLY and CDR2 is FYNNEI. The CDR3 has 14 residues. In DNA, the CDR3 is TGTGCCAGCAGTGAAGGTGGCAGTAATGAAAAACTGTTTTTT. Its protein is CASSEGGSNEKLFF.

V is TRBV18 and J is TRBJ1-1; 7 bases agree with TRBD1. The germline gives CDR1 KGHSH, CDR2 LQKENI. The V gene end was trimmed by 0 bases and the J gene end by 3 bases; junction bases not matched to a gene: 7. This CDR3 has 16 amino acids. The DNA of the CDR3 is TGTGCCAGCTCACCACCGCGTCGGCAGGGGGACACTGAAGCTTTCTTT. It yields the protein CASSPPRRQGDTEAFF.

This chain joins TRBV28 and TRBJ1-5; tentatively, D is TRBD1 (6 bases). CDR3 length equals 15 residues. Germline V gene lookup returns CDR1 MDHEN and CDR2 SYDVKM. Trimming left V 6 bases short and J 2 bases short, with 14 bases between. The CDR3 reads CASRQGRGRNQPQHF. In DNA, the CDR3 is TGTGCCAGCAGGCAAGGCAGGGGTCGCAATCAGCCCCAGCATTTT.

The V call is TRBV6-1, the J call TRBJ2-1; no clear D gene. The germline gives CDR1 MNHNS, CDR2 SASEGT. This CDR3 spans 13 amino acids. The V gene lost 3 bases and the J gene lost 12 bases, with 15 bases spanning the gap. In DNA form, the CDR3 reads TGTGCCAGCAGTGACAACCTAGGAATTTGGCAGTTCTTC. It is translated as CASSDNLGIWQFF.